This is a list of T cell receptor beta chains from one sample in a study of technical replicates of blood from a handful of donors. Assay used: immunoSEQ multiplex PCR; TCRdb lists only in-frame clones, some missing. The sample shows around 90,000 clones, about 94% of them seen only once. The sample taken for sequencing was T cells isolated from PBMCs. The receptors were gathered from a human donor in good health. Both conserved end residues are part of each CDR3. Each record gives: D gene, J gene, V gene, CDR3 protein, CDR3 DNA. D genes are given only for firm matches.

D: .
J: TRBJ1-2
V: TRBV5-6
CDR3: CASSLIVQYGYTF
DNA: TGTGCCAGCAGCTTGATTGTACAATATGGCTACACCTTC

D: .
J: TRBJ2-2
V: TRBV28
CDR3: CASSFWPGELFF
DNA: TGTGCCAGCAGTTTCTGGCCCGGGGAGCTGTTTTTT

D: TRBD2
J: TRBJ2-5
V: TRBV11-1
CDR3: CASSPIIGGAQETQYF
DNA: TGTGCCAGCAGCCCTATTATCGGGGGGGCACAAGAGACCCAGTACTTC

D: .
J: TRBJ1-1
V: TRBV11-2
CDR3: CASSLSRDGAFF
DNA: TGTGCCAGCAGCTTATCGCGGGACGGCGCTTTCTTT

D: TRBD1
J: TRBJ2-7
V: TRBV28
CDR3: CASSFRTGAYEQYF
DNA: TGTGCCAGCAGTTTCCGGACAGGGGCCTACGAGCAGTACTTC

D: .
J: TRBJ2-7
V: TRBV11-2
CDR3: CASSSVVADYEQYF
DNA: TGTGCCAGCAGCAGTGTGGTAGCGGACTACGAGCAGTACTTC

D: .
J: TRBJ2-3
V: TRBV5-6
CDR3: CASSLGPVSDTQYF
DNA: TGTGCCAGCAGCTTGGGTCCGGTTTCAGATACGCAGTATTTT

D: TRBD2
J: TRBJ2-3
V: TRBV4-2
CDR3: CASSPTGGWADTQYF
DNA: TGTGCCAGCAGCCCAACGGGGGGGTGGGCAGATACGCAGTATTTT

D: .
J: TRBJ2-1
V: TRBV19
CDR3: CASLSDGSSYNEQFF
DNA: TGTGCCAGCCTCTCGGACGGGAGCTCCTACAATGAGCAGTTCTTC

D: .
J: TRBJ2-1
V: TRBV5-4
CDR3: CASSLYNEQFF
DNA: TGTGCCAGCAGCCTATACAATGAGCAGTTCTTC

D: .
J: TRBJ1-2
V: TRBV29-1
CDR3: CSVEGPGDYGYTF
DNA: TGCAGCGTGGAAGGTCCAGGGGACTATGGCTACACCTTC

D: .
J: TRBJ1-2
V: TRBV27
CDR3: CASSPWTGDGYTF
DNA: TGTGCCAGCAGTCCCTGGACGGGGGATGGCTACACCTTC

D: TRBD2
J: TRBJ2-5
V: TRBV5-1
CDR3: CASSSGLGEETQYF
DNA: TGCGCCAGCAGCTCGGGACTAGGTGAAGAGACCCAGTACTTC

D: .
J: TRBJ2-7
V: TRBV9
CDR3: CASSVGGNGYEQYF
DNA: TGTGCCAGCAGCGTAGGCGGGAACGGCTACGAGCAGTACTTC

D: TRBD2
J: TRBJ2-3
V: TRBV5-1
CDR3: CASSPEGYGSGTGDTQYF
DNA: TGCGCCAGCAGCCCGGAAGGGTACGGTAGCGGGACTGGAGATACGCAGTATTTT

D: .
J: TRBJ2-2
V: TRBV6-6
CDR3: CASSYWERRTGELFF
DNA: TGTGCCAGCAGTTATTGGGAGCGCCGGACCGGGGAGCTGTTTTTT

D: .
J: TRBJ1-1
V: TRBV6-1
CDR3: CASSEPYRNRVRAFF
DNA: TGTGCCAGCAGTGAACCATACAGGAATAGGGTCAGAGCTTTCTTT

D: .
J: TRBJ1-5
V: TRBV7-2
CDR3: CASSLPGAGNQPQHF
DNA: TGTGCCAGCAGCTTACCAGGGGCTGGCAATCAGCCCCAGCATTTT